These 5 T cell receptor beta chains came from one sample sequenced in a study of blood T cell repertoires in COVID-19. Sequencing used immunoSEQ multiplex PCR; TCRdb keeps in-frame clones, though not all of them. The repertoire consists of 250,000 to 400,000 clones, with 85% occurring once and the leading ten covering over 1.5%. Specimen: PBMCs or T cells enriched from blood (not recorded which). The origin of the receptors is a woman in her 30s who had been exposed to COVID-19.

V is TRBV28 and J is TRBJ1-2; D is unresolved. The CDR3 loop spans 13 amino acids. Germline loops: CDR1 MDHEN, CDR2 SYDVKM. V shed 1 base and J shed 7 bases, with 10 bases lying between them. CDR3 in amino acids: CASSLFIGVGYTF. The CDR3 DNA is TGTGCCAGCAGTTTATTTATCGGGGTTGGCTACACCTTC.

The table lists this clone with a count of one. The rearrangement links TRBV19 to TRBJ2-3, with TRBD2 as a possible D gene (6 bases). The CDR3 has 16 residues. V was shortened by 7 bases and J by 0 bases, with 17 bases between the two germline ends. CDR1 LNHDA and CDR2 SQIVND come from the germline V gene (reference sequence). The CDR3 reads CASTDRWGTSTDTQYF. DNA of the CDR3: TGTGCCAGTACCGATAGGTGGGGGACTAGCACAGATACGCAGTATTTT.

CDR3 protein: CASSALVDSNEQFF. The CDR3 nucleotides read TGTGCCAGCAGTGCTCTGGTAGATTCCAATGAGCAGTTCTTC. The rearrangement uses TRBV25-1 and TRBJ2-1, with D unclear. Germline V gene data show CDR1 as MGHDK and CDR2 as SYGVNS. The CDR3 is made up of 14 amino acids. The V end lost 4 bases, the J end lost 6 bases, and 13 bases lay between the germline ends.

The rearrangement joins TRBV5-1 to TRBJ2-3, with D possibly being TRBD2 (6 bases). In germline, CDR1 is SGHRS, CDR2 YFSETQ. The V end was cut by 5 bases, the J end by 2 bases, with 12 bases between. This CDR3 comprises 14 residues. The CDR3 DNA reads TGCGCCAGCAGATGGCGGGGCCCCACAGATACGCAGTATTTT. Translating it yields CASRWRGPTDTQYF.

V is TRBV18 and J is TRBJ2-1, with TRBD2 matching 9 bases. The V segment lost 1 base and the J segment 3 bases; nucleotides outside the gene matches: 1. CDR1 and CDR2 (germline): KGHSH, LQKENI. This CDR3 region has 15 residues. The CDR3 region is CASSPLAGVYNEQFF. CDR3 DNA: TGTGCCAGCTCACCACTAGCGGGAGTCTACAATGAGCAGTTCTTC.